Listed here is a single T cell receptor (beta chain). Antigen specificity is unknown. The sample belongs to a study of blood T cells in healthy people across ages. Each donor's blood draw was roughly 10 milliliters of peripheral blood. Combining a sample-barcoded 5' primer with a J-beta primer mix, a second PCR ran for roughly 7 to 12 cycles. Any given sample supplied a minimum of 2.5 million CDR3-containing paired-end reads. TCRdb re-derived calls from the 5' RACE reads in MiXCR, one entry per CDR3 protein. The data contain roughly 570,000 distinct CDR3 sequences, 27% of them singletons. Per germline, CDR1 SNHLY and CDR2 FYNNEI. V lost 4 bases, J lost 0 bases, and 9 bases stayed unmatched. This CDR3 contains 16 residues. Broader study findings: A roughly linear fall in TCR beta diversity per million T cells was seen with increasing age.

This chain joins TRBV2 and TRBJ2-7; 7 nucleotides align to TRBD2. Input material: blood. This TCR was sampled from a woman in her sixties or seventies in good health. The CDR3 nucleotides are TGTGCCAGCAGTGCGGACACTAGCGCCCTCTCCTACGAGCAGTACTTC. This encodes CASSADTSALSYEQYF.